One sample yielded the 8 T cell receptor beta chains listed below, sequenced in a study of shared clonotypes between healthy human individuals. The method was immunoSEQ multiplex PCR; TCRdb's version includes in-frame clones alone and lacks a portion of them. In the table there are millions of clones, approximately 94% of which are singletons. CD45RO-negative cells were positively selected for CCR7, leaving out terminally differentiated effector memory CD45RA+ cells. The sample was naive CD8+ T cells sorted from blood. All receptors derive from a man aged 18 to 30 in good health.

This chain links TRBV27 with TRBJ2-7; 11 nucleotides line up with TRBD1. V gave up 8 bases and J gave up 4 bases; unmatched junction bases: 7. The germline gives CDR1 MNHEY, CDR2 SMNVEV (reference sequence). This CDR3 is 14 amino acids long. CDR3 nucleotide sequence: TGTGCCAGCGCGGACAGGGGGCGATGGTACGAGCAGTACTTC. Residues: CASADRGRWYEQYF.

The V call is TRBV6-5, the J call TRBJ2-2, with a tentative D call TRBD1 (6 bases). CDR3 length equals 16 residues. Germline CDR1 reads MNHEY; CDR2 reads SVGAGI. Trimming cost V 2 bases and J 2 bases, with 12 bases left between them. The CDR3 region has the DNA TGTGCCAGCAGTTACATACAGGGATTTAACACCGGGGAGCTGTTTTTT. Its protein product is CASSYIQGFNTGELFF.

Concerning this clone itself: Other DNA sequences in this sample translate to the same CDR3. The chain uses TRBV29-1 and TRBJ2-7; 8 bases line up with TRBD2. Germline values: CDR1 SQVTM, CDR2 ANQGSEA. This CDR3 comprises 14 residues. V shed 0 bases, J shed 0 bases, and the junction held 1 base outside the gene matches. The CDR3 loop reads CSVEDGGASYEQYF. CDR3 in DNA: TGCAGCGTTGAAGACGGGGGGGCCTCCTACGAGCAGTACTTC.

This rearrangement joins TRBV18 to TRBJ1-1, with D tentatively TRBD1 (5 bases). V lost 4 bases to trimming and J lost 10 bases, with 19 bases between them. The CDR3 totals 14 residues. Looked up from germline, CDR1 is KGHSH and CDR2 is LQKENI. Here the CDR3 reads CASSRSRKGDRAFF. CDR3 nucleotides: TGTGCCAGCTCACGCAGCAGGAAGGGAGACAGAGCTTTCTTT. Supplemented by reference TRBV18 and TRBJ1-1, the full variable domain reads NAGVMQNPRHLVRRRGQEARLRCSPMKGHSHVYWYRQLPEEGLKFMVYLQKENIIDESGMPKERFSAEFPKEGPSILRIQQVVRGDSAAYFCASSRSRKGDRAFFGQGTRLTVV.

The chain's CDR3 is CASSLALGGTDTQYF. The CDR3 DNA follows: TGTGCCAGCAGCTTGGCCCTAGGGGGCACAGATACGCAGTATTTT. This chain links TRBV5-4 with TRBJ2-3; a weak D match, TRBD1 (5 bases). V lost 0 bases and J lost 1, with 9 bases in between. This CDR3 region has 15 residues. Germline lookup yields CDR1 SGHNT and CDR2 YYREEE (reference sequence).

As concerns this clone: Other DNA sequences within the sample encode an identical CDR3. The rearrangement links TRBV7-9 to TRBJ2-7, with D tentatively TRBD1 or TRBD2 (5 bases each). Trimming took 5 bases from V and 2 from J, leaving 13 bases between them. Germline loops: CDR1 SEHNR, CDR2 FQNEAQ (reference sequence). The CDR3 covers 14 residues. Here the CDR3 reads CASSPGQGPYEQYF. The CDR3 bases are TGTGCCAGCAGCCCCGGCCAGGGACCCTACGAGCAGTACTTC.

The V call is TRBV7-9, the J call TRBJ1-1; D is uncertain. CDR3 size: 12 residues. V was cut by 10 bases and J by 5 bases, with 14 bases left in between. CDR1 is SEHNR and CDR2 is FQNEAQ in the germline V gene (reference sequence). The CDR3 loop is CAIMWGGTEAFF. The DNA of the CDR3 is TGTGCCATCATGTGGGGAGGTACTGAAGCTTTCTTT.

For the CDR3, the DNA is TGTGCCAGCAGTTTAATAGCGGGAGATGAGCAGTTCTTC. Translating gives CASSLIAGDEQFF. The chain recombines TRBV27 with TRBJ2-1; TRBD2 matches at 9 bases. J was trimmed by 8 bases and V by 2 bases; bases with no gene match: 1. Germline CDR1 MNHEY, CDR2 SMNVEV (reference sequence). The CDR3 is 13 amino acids.